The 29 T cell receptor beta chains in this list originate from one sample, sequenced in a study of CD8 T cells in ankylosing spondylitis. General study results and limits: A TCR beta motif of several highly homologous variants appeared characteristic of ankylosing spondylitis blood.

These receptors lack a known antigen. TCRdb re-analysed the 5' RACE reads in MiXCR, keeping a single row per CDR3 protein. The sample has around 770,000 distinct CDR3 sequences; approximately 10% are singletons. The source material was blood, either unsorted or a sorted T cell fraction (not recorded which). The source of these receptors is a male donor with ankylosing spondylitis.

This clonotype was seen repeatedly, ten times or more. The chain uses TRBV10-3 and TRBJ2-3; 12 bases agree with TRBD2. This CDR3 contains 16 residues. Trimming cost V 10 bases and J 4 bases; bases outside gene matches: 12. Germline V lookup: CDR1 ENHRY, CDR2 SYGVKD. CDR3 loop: CATWTSGDPGSDTQYF. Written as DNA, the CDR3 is TGTGCCACCTGGACTAGCGGGGACCCTGGGTCAGATACGCAGTATTTT.

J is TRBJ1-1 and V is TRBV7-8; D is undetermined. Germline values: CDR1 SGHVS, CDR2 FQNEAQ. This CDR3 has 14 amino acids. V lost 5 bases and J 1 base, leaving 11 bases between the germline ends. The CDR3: CASSARTGNTEAFF. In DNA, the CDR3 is TGTGCCAGCAGCGCCAGGACGGGGAACACTGAAGCTTTCTTT.

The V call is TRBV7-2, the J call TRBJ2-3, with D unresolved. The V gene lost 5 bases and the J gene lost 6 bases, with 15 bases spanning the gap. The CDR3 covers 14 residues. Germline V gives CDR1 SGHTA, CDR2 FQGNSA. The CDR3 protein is CASSPTRSGDTQYF. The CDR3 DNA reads TGTGCCAGCAGCCCCACCCGTTCAGGCGATACGCAGTATTTT. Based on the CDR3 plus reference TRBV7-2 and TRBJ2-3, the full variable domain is GAGVSQSPSNKVTEKGKDVELRCDPISGHTALYWYRQSLGQGLEFLIYFQGNSAPDKSGLPSDRFSAERTGGSVSTLTIQRTQQEDSAVYLCASSPTRSGDTQYFGPGTRLTVL.

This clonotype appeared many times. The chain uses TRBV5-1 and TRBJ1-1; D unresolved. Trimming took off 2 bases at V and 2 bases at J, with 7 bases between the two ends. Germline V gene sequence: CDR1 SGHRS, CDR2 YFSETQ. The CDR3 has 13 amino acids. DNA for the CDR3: TGCGCCAGCAGCTTTGACCCAAACACTGAAGCTTTCTTT. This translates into CASSFDPNTEAFF.

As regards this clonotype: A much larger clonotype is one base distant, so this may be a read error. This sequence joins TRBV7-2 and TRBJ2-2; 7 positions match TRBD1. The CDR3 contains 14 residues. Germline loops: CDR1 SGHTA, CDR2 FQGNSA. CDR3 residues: CVSSGQVGTGELFF. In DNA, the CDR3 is TGTGTCAGCAGTGGACAGGTCGGCACCGGGGAGCTGTTTTTT.

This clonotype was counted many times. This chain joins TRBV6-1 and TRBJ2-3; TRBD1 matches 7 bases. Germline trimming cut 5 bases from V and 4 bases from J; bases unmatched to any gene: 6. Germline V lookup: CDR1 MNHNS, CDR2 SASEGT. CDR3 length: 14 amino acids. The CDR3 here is CASSRGLESDTQYF. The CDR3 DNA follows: TGTGCCAGCAGTAGGGGGCTGGAGTCAGATACGCAGTATTTT.

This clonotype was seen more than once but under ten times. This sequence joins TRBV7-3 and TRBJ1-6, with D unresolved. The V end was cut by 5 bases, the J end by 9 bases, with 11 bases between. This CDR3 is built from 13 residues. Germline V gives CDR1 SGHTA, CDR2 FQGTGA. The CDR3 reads CASSPGVGSPLHF. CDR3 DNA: TGTGCCAGCAGCCCGGGCGTGGGTTCACCCCTCCACTTT.

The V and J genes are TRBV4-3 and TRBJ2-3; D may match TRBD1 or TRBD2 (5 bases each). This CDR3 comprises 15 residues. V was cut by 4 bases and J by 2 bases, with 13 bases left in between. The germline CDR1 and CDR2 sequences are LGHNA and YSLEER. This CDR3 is CASSPSFGATDTQYF. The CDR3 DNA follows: TGCGCCAGCAGCCCTTCCTTCGGGGCCACAGATACGCAGTATTTT.

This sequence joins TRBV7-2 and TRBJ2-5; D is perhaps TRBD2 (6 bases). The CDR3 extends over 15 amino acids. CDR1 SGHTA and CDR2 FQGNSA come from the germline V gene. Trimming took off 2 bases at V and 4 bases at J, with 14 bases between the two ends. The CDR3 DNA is TGTGCCAGCAGCTTATGGAGGGGCCAGGTAGAGACCCAGTACTTC. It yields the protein CASSLWRGQVETQYF.

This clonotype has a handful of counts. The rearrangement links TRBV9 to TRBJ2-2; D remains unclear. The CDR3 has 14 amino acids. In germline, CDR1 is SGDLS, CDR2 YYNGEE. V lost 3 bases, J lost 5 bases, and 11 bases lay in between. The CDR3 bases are TGTGCCAGCAGCGAGTTAACTACGACCGGGGAGCTGTTTTTT. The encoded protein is CASSELTTTGELFF.

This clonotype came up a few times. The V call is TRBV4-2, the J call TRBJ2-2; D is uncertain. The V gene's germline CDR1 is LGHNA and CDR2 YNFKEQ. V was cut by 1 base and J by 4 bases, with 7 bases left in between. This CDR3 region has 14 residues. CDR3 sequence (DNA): TGTGCCAGCAGCCAAGGCGCAAGCACCGGGGAGCTGTTTTTT. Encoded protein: CASSQGASTGELFF.

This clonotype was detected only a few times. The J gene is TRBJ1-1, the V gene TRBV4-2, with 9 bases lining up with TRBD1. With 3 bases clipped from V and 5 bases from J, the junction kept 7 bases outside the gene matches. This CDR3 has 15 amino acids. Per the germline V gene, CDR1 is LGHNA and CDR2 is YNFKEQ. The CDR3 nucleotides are TGTGCCAGCAGCCATCGGGGACAGGGAGAGACTGAAGCTTTCTTT. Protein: CASSHRGQGETEAFF.

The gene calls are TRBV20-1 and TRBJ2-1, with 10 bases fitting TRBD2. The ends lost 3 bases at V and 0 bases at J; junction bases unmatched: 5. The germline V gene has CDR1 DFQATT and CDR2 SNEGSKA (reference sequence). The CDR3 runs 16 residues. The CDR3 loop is CSARGTSANSYNEQFF. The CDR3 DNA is TGCAGTGCTAGGGGGACTAGCGCGAACTCCTACAATGAGCAGTTCTTC.

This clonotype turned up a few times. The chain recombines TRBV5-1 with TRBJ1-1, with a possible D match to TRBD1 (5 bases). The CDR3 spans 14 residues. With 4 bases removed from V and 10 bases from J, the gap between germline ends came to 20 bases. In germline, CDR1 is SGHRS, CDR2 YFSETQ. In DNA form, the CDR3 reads TGCGCCAGCAGCCCCCGGTCCACGGCCGGGGGAGCTTTCTTT. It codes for CASSPRSTAGGAFF.

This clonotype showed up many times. The CDR3: CASSLRRGGYTDTQYF. The CDR3 coding sequence is TGTGCCAGCAGCTTAAGGCGCGGGGGGTACACAGATACGCAGTATTTT. V and J are TRBV7-2 and TRBJ2-3; 8 bases line up with TRBD2. Germline V lookup: CDR1 SGHTA, CDR2 FQGNSA. The V gene end was trimmed by 2 bases and the J gene end by 2 bases; junction bases not matched to a gene: 6. This CDR3 is 16 amino acids long.

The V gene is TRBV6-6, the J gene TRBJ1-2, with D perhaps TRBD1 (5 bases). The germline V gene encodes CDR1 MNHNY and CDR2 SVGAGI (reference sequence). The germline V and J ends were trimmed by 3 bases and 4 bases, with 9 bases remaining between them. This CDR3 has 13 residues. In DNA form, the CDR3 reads TGTGCCAGCAGTTATGTGGGGGGCTATGGCTACACCTTC. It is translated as CASSYVGGYGYTF.

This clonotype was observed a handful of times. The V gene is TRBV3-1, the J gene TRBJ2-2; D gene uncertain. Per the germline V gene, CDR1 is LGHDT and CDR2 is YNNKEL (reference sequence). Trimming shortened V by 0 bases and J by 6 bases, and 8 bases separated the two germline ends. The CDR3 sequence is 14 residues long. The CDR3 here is CASSQDSYSGELFF. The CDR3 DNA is TGTGCCAGCAGCCAAGACAGTTACTCCGGGGAGCTGTTTTTT.

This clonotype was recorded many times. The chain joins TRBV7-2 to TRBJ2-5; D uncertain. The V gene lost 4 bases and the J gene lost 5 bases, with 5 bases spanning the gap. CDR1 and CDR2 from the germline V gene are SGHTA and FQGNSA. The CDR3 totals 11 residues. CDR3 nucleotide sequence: TGTGCCAGCAGCTCCGTGGAGACCCAGTACTTC. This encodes CASSSVETQYF.

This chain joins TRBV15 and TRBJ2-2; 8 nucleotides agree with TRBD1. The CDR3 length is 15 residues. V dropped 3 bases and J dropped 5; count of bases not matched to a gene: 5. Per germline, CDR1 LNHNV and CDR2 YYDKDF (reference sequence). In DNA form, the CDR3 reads TGTGCCACCAGCAGCTTGGACAGGGTAACCGGGGAGCTGTTTTTT. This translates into CATSSLDRVTGELFF.

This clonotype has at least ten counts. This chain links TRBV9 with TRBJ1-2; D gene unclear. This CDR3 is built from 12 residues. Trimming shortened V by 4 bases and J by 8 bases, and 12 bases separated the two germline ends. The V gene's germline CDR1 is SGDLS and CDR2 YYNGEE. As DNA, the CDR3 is TGTGCCAGCAGCCATCGGGCGGGGGGCTACACCTTC. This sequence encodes CASSHRAGGYTF.

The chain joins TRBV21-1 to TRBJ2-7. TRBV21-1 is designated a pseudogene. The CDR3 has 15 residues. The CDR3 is CASSKALINSYEQYF. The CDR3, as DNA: TGTGCCAGCAGCAAAGCGCTAATTAACAGCTACGAGCAGTACTTC.

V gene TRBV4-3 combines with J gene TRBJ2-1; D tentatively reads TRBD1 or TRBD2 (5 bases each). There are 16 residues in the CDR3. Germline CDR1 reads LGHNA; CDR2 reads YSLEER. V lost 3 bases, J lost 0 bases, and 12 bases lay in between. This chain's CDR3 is CASSHQRGVSYNEQFF. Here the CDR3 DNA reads TGCGCCAGCAGCCACCAGAGGGGTGTCTCCTACAATGAGCAGTTCTTC.

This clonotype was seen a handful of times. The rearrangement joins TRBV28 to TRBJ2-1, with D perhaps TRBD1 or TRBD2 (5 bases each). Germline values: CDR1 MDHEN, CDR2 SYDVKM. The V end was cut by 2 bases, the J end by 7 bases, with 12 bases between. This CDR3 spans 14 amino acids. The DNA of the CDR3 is TGTGCCAGCAGTTTAGGGGGTGGGGTGAATGAGCAGTTCTTC. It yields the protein CASSLGGGVNEQFF.

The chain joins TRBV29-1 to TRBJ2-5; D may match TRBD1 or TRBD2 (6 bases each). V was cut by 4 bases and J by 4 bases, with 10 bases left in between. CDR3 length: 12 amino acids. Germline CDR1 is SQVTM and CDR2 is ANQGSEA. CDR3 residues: CSVAGATETQYF. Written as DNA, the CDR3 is TGCAGCGTTGCGGGGGCTACAGAGACCCAGTACTTC.

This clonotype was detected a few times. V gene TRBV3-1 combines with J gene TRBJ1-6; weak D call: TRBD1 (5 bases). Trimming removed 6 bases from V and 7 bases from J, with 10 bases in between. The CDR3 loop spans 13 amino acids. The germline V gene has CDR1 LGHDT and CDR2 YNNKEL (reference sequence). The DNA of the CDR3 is TGTGCCAGCAGGGCCTCAGGGAATTCACCCCTCCACTTT. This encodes CASRASGNSPLHF.

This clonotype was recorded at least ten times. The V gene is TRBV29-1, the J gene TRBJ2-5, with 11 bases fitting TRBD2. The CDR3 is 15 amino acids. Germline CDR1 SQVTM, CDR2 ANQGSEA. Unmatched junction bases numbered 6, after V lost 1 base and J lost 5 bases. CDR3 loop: CSVEGGLAGGETQYF. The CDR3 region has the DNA TGCAGCGTTGAAGGTGGGCTAGCGGGAGGCGAGACCCAGTACTTC.

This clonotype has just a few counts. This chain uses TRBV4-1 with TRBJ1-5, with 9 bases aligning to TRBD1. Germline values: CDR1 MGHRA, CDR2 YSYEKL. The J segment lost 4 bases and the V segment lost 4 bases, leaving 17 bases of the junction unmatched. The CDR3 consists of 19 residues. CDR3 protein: CASSRLPGQGTRGNQPQHF. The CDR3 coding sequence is TGCGCCAGCAGCCGCCTGCCGGGACAGGGAACGAGGGGGAATCAGCCCCAGCATTTT.

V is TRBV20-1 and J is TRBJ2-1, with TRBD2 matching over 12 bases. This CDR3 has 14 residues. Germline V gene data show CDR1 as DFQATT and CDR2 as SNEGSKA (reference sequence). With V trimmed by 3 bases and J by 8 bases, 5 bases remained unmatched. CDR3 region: CSARTSGSRDEQFF. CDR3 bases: TGCAGTGCTAGGACTAGCGGGAGTAGGGATGAGCAGTTCTTC.

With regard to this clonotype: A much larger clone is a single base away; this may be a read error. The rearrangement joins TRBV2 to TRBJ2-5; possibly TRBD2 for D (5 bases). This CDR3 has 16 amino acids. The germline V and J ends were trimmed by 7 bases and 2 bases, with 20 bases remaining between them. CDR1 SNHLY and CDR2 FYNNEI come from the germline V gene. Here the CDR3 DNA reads TGTGCCAGCATTGATGGGCGGGCGCGGCCTCAAGAGACCCAGTACTTC. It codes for CASIDGRARPQETQYF. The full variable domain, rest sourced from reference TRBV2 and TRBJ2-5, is EPEVTQTPSHQVTQMGQEVILRCVPISNHLYFYWYRQILGQKVEFLVSFYNNEISEKSEIFDDQFSVERPDGSNFTLKIRSTKLEDSAMYFCASIDGRARPQETQYFGPGTRLLVL.